Following are 2 T cell receptor beta chains from one sample sequenced in a study of CD8 T cells in Susac syndrome. It was with random hexamers that 0.5 to 1 ug RNA was reverse transcribed. TCRdb recomputed calls from the immunoSEQ multiplex PCR reads with MiXCR, one row per CDR3 protein. The data hold approximately 180,000 distinct CDR3 sequences, with roughly 92% observed a single time. Specimen: CD4+ T cells from PBMCs. Source of these receptors: a human donor with multiple sclerosis.

V is TRBV29-1 and J is TRBJ1-1, with a weak D call TRBD1 (5 bases). Trimming stripped 8 bases from V and 1 base from J, with 14 bases between. Germline CDR1 is SQVTM and CDR2 is ANQGSEA. The length of the CDR3 is 13 residues. In DNA form, the CDR3 reads TGCAGCTCTAGGGTACAGGAGAACACTGAAGCTTTCTTT. As protein: CSSRVQENTEAFF.

This sequence joins TRBV28 and TRBJ1-2; D not certain. Germline V CDR1 and CDR2: MDHEN, SYDVKM. The CDR3 consists of 15 residues. Trimming took off 6 bases at V and 0 bases at J, with 14 bases between the two ends. DNA of the CDR3: TGTGCCAGCAGCTTCAGCGGGTTAACTAACTATGGCTACACCTTC. Amino acid sequence: CASSFSGLTNYGYTF.